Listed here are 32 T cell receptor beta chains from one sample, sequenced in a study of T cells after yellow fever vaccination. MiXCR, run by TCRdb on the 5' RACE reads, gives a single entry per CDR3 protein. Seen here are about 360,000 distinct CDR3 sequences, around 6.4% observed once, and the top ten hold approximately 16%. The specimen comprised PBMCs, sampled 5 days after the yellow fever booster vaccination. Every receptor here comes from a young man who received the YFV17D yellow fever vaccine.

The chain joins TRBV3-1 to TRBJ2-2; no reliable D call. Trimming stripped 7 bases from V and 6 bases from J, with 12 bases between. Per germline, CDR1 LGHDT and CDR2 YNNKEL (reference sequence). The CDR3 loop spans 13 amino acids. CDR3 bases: TGTGCCAGCAACCGAAAACGGGCCGGGGAGCTGTTTTTT. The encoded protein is CASNRKRAGELFF.

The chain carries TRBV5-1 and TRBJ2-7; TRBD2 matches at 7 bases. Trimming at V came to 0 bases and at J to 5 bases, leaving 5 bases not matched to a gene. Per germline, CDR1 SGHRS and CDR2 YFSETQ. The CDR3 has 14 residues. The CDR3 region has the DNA TGCGCCAGCAGCTTGGCGCGGGAGAGGGACGAGCAGTACTTC. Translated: CASSLARERDEQYF.

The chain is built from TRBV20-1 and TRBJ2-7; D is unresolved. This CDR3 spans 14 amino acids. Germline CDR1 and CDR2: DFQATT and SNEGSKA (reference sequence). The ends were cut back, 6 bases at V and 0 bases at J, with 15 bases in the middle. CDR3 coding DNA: TGCAGTGCCCCCCCGGCCCGTAACTCCTACGAGCAGTACTTC. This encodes CSAPPARNSYEQYF.

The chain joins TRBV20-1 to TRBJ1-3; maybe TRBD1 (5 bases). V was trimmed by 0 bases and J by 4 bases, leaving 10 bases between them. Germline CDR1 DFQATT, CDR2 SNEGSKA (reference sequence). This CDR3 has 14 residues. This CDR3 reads CSARDTGRGNTIYF. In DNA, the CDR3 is TGCAGTGCTAGAGATACGGGGCGCGGAAACACCATATATTTT.

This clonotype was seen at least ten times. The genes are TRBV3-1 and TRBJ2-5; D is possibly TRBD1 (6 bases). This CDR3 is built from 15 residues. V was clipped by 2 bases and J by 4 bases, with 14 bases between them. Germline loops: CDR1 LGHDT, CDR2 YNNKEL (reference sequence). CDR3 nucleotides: TGTGCCAGCAGCCAAAACAGGGCTCGGGCAGAGACCCAGTACTTC. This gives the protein CASSQNRARAETQYF.

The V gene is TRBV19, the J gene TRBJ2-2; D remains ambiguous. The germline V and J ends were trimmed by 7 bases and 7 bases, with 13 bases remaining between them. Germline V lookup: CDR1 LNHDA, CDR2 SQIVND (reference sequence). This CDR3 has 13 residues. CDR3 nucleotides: TGTGCCAGTATCGGTCTTTTTGGCGGGGAGCTGTTTTTT. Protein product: CASIGLFGGELFF.

This CDR3 reads CASTPGLAAGELFF. The CDR3 DNA follows: TGCGCCAGCACCCCCGGACTAGCCGCCGGGGAGCTGTTTTTT. The chain couples TRBV10-1 to TRBJ2-2; TRBD2 matches 8 bases. V lost 7 bases, J lost 6 bases, and 7 bases stayed unmatched. The CDR3 loop spans 14 amino acids. Germline lookup yields CDR1 WNHNN and CDR2 SYGVQD (reference sequence).

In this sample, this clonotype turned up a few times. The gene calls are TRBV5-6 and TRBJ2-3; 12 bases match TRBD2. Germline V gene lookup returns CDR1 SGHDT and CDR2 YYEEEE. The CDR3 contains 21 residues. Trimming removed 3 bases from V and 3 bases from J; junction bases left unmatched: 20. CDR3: CASSSPPSALAGGFRTDTQYF. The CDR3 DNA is TGTGCCAGCAGCTCTCCCCCCTCGGCCCTAGCGGGAGGGTTTCGGACAGATACGCAGTATTTT.

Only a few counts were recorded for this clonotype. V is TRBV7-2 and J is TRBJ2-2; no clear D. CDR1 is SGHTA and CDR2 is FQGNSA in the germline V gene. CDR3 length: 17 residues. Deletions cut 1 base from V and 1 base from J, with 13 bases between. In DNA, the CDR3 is TGTGCCAGCAGCTTAGGCCTGAGATTTAAGAACACCGGGGAGCTGTTTTTT. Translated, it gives CASSLGLRFKNTGELFF.

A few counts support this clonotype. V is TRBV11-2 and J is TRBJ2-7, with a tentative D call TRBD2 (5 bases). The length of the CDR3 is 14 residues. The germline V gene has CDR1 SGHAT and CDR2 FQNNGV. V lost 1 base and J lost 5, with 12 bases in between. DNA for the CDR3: TGTGCCAGCAGCTTAGCGACTCTGAGGGACGAGCAGTACTTC. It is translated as CASSLATLRDEQYF.

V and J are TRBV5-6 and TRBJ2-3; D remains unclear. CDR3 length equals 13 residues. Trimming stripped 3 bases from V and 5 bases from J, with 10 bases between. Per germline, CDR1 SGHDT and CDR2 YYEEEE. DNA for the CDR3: TGTGCCAGCAGCTCAAGGTTACGAGATACGCAGTATTTT. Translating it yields CASSSRLRDTQYF.

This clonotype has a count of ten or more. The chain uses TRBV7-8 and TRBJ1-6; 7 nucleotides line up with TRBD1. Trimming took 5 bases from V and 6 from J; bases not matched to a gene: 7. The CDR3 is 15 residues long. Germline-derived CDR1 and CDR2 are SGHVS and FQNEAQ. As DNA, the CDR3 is TGTGCCAGCAGCCCCCGGGACAGCCGTAATTCACCCCTCCACTTT. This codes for CASSPRDSRNSPLHF.

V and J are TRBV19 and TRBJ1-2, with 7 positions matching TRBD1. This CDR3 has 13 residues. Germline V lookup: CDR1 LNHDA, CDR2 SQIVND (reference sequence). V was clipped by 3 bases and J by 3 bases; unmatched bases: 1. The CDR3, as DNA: TGTGCCAGTAGTATGGACAGGTACTATGGCTACACCTTC. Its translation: CASSMDRYYGYTF.

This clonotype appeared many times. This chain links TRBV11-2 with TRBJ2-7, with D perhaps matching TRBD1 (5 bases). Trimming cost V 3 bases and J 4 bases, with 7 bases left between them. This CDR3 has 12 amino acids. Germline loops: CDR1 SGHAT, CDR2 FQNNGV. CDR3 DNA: TGTGCCAGCAGCTTCAGGGAATACGAGCAGTACTTC. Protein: CASSFREYEQYF. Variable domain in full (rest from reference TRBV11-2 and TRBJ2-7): EAGVAQSPRYKIIEKRQSVAFWCNPISGHATLYWYQQILGQGPKLLIQFQNNGVVDDSQLPKDRFSAERLKGVDSTLKIQPAKLEDSAVYLCASSFREYEQYFGPGTRLTVT.

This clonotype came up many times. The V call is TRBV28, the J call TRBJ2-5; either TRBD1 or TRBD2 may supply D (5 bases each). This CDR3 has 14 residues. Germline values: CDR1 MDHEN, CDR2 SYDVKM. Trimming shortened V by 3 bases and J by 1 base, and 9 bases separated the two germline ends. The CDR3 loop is CASSLPGTQETQYF. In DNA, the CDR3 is TGTGCCAGCAGTTTGCCCGGGACCCAAGAGACCCAGTACTTC.

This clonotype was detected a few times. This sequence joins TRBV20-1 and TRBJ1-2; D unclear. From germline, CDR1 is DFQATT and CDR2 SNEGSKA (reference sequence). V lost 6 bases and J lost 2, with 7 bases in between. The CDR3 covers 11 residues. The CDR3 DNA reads TGCAGTGCAGCCCCCAACTATGGCTACACCTTC. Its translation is CSAAPNYGYTF.

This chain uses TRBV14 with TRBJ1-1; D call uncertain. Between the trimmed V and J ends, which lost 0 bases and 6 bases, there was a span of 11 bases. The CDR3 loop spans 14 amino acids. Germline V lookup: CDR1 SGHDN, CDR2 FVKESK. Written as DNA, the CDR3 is TGTGCCAGCAGCCAAGAAATCTGGGATCCTGAAGCTTTCTTT. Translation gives CASSQEIWDPEAFF.

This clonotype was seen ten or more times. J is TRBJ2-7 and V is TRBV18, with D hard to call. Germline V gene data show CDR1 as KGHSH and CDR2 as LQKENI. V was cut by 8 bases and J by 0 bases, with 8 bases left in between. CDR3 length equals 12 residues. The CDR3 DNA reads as TGTGCCAGCAGCCCCAGCTCCTACGAGCAGTACTTC. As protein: CASSPSSYEQYF.

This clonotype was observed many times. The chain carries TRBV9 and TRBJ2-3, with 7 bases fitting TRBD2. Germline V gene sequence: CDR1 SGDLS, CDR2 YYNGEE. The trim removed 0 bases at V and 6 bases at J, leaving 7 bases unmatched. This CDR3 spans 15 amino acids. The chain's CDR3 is CASSVAGAGRDTQYF. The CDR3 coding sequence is TGTGCCAGCAGCGTAGCCGGAGCGGGGCGGGATACGCAGTATTTT.

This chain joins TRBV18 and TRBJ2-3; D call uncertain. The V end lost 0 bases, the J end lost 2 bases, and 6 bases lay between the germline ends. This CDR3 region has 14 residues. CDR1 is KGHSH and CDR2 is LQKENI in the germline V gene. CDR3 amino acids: CASSPPRNTDTQYF. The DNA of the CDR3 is TGTGCCAGCTCACCACCCCGGAACACAGATACGCAGTATTTT.

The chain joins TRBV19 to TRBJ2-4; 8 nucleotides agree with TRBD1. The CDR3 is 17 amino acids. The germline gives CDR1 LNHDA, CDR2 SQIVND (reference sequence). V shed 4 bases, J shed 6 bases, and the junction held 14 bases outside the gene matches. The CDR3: CASSTRTGLGTGNIQYF. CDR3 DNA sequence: TGTGCCAGTAGTACCAGGACAGGGTTGGGGACCGGAAACATTCAGTACTTC.

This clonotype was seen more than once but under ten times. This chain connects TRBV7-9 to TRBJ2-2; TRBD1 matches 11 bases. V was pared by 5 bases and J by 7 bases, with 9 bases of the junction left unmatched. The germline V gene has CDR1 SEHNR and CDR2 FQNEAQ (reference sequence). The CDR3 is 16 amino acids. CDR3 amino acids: CASSPPDRGLNGELFF. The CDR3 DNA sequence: TGTGCCAGCAGCCCCCCGGACAGGGGGCTGAACGGGGAGCTGTTTTTT. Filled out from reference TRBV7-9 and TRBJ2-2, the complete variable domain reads DTGVSQNPRHKITKRGQNVTFRCDPISEHNRLYWYRQTLGQGPEFLTYFQNEAQLEKSRLLSDRFSAERPKGSFSTLEIQRTEQGDSAMYLCASSPPDRGLNGELFFGEGSRLTVL.

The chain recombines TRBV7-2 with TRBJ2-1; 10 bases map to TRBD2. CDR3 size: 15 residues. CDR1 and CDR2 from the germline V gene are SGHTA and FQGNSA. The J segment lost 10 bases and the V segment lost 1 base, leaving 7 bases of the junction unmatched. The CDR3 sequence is CASSLGRGLAIEQFF. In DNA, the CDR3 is TGTGCCAGCAGCTTAGGGAGGGGACTAGCGATAGAGCAGTTCTTC.

The CDR3 region is CAWSTGPGGNNEQFF. The CDR3 DNA reads as TGTGCCTGGAGTACCGGGCCCGGAGGAAATAATGAGCAGTTCTTC. The V gene is TRBV30, the J gene TRBJ2-1; possible D gene TRBD2, 5 bases. Trimming left V 2 bases short and J 7 bases short, with 18 bases between. The germline V gene encodes CDR1 GTSNPN and CDR2 SVGIG (reference sequence). The CDR3 spans 15 residues.

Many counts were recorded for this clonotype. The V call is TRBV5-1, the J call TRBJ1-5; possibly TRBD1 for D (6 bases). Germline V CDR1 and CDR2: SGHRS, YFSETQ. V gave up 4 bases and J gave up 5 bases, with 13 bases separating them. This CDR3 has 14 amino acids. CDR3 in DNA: TGCGCCAGCAGCCTCCGGGCAGGGGATCAGCCCCAGCATTTT. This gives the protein CASSLRAGDQPQHF.

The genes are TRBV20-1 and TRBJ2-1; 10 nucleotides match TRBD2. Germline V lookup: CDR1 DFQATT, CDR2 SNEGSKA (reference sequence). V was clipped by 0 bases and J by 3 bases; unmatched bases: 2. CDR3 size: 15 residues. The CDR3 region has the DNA TGCAGTGCTAGAGAGGGACTAGCGAGCTACAATGAGCAGTTCTTC. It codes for CSAREGLASYNEQFF.

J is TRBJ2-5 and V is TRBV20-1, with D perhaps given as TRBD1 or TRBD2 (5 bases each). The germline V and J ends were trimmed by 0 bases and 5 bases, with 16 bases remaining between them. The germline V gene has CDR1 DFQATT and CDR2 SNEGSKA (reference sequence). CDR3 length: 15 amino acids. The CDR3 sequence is CSARDTLGAGETQYF. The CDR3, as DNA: TGCAGTGCTAGAGATACCCTTGGGGCGGGCGAGACCCAGTACTTC.

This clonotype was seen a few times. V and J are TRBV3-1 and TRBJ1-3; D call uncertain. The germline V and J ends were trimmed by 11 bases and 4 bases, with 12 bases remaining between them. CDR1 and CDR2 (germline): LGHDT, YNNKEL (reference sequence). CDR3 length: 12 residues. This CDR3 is CASTYGGNTIYF. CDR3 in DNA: TGTGCCTCAACGTACGGCGGAAACACCATATATTTT.

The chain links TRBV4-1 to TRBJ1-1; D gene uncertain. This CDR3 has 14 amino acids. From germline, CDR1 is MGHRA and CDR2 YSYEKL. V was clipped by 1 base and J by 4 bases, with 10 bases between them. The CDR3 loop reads CASSQAVVVTEAFF. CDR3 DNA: TGCGCCAGCAGCCAAGCCGTGGTGGTCACTGAAGCTTTCTTT.

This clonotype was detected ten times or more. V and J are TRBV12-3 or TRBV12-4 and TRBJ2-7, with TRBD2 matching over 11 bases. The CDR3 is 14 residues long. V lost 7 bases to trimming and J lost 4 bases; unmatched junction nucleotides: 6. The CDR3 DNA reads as TGTGCCAGCAACCTAGCGGGAGGCCATTACGAGCAGTACTTC. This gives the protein CASNLAGGHYEQYF.

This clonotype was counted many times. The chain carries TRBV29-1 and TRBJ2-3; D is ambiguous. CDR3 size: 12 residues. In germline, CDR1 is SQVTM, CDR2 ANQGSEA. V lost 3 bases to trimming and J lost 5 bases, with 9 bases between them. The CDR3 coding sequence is TGCAGCGTTGATCCTGGTAGAGATACGCAGTATTTT. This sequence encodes CSVDPGRDTQYF.

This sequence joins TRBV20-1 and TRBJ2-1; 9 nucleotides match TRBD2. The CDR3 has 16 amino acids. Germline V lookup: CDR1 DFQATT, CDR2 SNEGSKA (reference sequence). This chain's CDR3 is CCSRSPSGNARDEQFF. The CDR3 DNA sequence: TGCTGCTCTAGAAGTCCTAGCGGGAACGCGAGGGATGAGCAGTTCTTC.